The clone carrying this TCR beta chain was found a few times. This entry is derived from a study of blood T cell repertoires in COVID-19. About the study: Sources were T cells, B-cell-depleted T cells, or PBMCs; the material itself was cDNA or gDNA.

Under the authors' procedure: For nucleated cells, counts were estimated from reference gene primer amplification. Assay: immunoSEQ multiplex PCR; the TCRdb copy retains only in-frame clones and omits some. V, J and clone size derive from that table, while D and trimming were established from the DNA sequence. Seen here are 120,000 to 150,000 clones, about 86% observed once, and the top ten hold 8.6%. The CDR3 is 15 residues long. V was shortened by 3 bases and J by 3 bases, with 15 bases between the two germline ends. The V gene's germline CDR1 is SEHNR and CDR2 FQNEAQ (reference sequence). This TCR was recovered from a woman between 50 and 59 years old with active or convalescent COVID-19. The chain joins TRBV7-9 to TRBJ2-7, with D perhaps matching TRBD1 (6 bases). Material: peripheral blood. CDR3 amino acids: CASSFPQGKYYEQYF. The CDR3 bases are TGTGCCAGCAGCTTCCCGCAGGGGAAGTACTACGAGCAGTACTTC.